This TCR beta chain was documented in a study of blood T cell repertoires in COVID-19. The overall study: PBMCs, B-cell-depleted T cells, or T cells were the source of the cDNA or gDNA that made up the material.

This CDR3 is 13 amino acids long. The germline CDR1 and CDR2 sequences are MNHEY and SVGAGI. V lost 4 bases, J lost 2 bases, and 8 bases lay in between. In the original workflow: Estimates of nucleated cell counts were drawn from the amplification of reference gene primers. Profiling relied on immunoSEQ multiplex PCR, and the TCRdb table lists in-frame clones only, not all of them. The V and J calls and clone size were taken over from that table, and D and trimming were inferred from the DNA. In the table there are 60,000 to 90,000 clones, approximately 80% of which are singletons. The sequenced sample was peripheral blood. This chain joins TRBV6-5 and TRBJ1-1; no clear D. This clonotype was sampled from a woman aged 45 to 65 with acute or convalescent COVID-19. The CDR3 nucleotides are TGTGCCAGCAGTTTACAGATAAACACTGAAGCTTTCTTT. Its protein is CASSLQINTEAFF.